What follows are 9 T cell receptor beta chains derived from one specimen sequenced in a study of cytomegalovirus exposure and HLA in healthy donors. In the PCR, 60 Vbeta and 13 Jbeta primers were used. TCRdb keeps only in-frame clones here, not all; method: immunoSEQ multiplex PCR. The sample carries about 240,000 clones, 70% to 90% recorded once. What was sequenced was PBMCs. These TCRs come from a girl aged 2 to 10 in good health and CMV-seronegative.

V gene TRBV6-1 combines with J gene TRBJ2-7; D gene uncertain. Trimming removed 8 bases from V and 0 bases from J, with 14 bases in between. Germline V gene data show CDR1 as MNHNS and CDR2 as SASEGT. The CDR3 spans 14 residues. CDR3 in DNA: TGTGCCAGCGGCCCACCGTGGTCCTCCTACGAGCAGTACTTC. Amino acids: CASGPPWSSYEQYF.

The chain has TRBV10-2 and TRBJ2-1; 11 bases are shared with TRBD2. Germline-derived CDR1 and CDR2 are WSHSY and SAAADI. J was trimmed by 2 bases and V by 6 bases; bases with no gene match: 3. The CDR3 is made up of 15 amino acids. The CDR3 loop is CASRGLAETYNEQFF. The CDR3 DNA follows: TGCGCCAGCAGGGGACTAGCGGAGACCTACAATGAGCAGTTCTTC.

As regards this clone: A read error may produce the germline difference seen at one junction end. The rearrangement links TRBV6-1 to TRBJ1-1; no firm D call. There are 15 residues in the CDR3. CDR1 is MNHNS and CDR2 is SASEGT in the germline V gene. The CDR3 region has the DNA TGTGCCAGCAGGGAAGCCTTGGGGAGAAACACTGAAGCTTTCTTT. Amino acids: CASREALGRNTEAFF.

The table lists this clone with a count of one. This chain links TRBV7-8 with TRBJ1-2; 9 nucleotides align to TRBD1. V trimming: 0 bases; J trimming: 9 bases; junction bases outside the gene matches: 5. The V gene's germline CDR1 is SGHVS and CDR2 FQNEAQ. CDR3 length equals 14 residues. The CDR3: CASSLAVQGARYTF. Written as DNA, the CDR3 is TGTGCCAGCAGCTTAGCGGTACAGGGGGCACGCTACACCTTC.

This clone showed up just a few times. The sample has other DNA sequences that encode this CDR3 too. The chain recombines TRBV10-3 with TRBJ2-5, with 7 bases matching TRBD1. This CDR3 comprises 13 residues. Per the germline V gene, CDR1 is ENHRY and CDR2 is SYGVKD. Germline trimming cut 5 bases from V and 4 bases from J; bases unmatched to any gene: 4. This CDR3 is CAISLGGGETQYF. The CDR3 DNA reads TGTGCCATCAGTTTAGGGGGCGGAGAGACCCAGTACTTC.

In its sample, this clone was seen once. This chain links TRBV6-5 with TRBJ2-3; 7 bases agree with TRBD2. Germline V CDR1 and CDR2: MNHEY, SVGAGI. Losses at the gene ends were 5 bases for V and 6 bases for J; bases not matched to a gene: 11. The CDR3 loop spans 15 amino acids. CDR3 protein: CASSPRFAGVDTQYF. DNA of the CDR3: TGTGCCAGCAGTCCCAGGTTCGCGGGGGTTGATACGCAGTATTTT.

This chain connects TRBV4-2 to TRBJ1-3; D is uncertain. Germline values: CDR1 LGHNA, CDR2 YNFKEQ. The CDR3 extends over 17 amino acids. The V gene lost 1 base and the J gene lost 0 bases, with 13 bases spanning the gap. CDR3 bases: TGTGCCAGCAGCCAAGGCACGGGAAGAAACTCTGGAAACACCATATATTTT. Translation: CASSQGTGRNSGNTIYF.

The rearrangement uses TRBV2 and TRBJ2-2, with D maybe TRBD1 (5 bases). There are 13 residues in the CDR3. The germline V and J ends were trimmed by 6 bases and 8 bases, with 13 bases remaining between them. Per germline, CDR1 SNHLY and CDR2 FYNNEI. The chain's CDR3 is CASSDSNPGELFF. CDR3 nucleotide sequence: TGTGCCAGCAGCGACAGTAACCCGGGGGAGCTGTTTTTT.

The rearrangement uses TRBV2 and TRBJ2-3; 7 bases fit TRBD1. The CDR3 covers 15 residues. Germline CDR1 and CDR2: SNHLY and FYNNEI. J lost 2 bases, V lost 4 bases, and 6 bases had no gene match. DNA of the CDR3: TGTGCCAGCAGTGCACGACAGGGCCACACAGATACGCAGTATTTT. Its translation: CASSARQGHTDTQYF.